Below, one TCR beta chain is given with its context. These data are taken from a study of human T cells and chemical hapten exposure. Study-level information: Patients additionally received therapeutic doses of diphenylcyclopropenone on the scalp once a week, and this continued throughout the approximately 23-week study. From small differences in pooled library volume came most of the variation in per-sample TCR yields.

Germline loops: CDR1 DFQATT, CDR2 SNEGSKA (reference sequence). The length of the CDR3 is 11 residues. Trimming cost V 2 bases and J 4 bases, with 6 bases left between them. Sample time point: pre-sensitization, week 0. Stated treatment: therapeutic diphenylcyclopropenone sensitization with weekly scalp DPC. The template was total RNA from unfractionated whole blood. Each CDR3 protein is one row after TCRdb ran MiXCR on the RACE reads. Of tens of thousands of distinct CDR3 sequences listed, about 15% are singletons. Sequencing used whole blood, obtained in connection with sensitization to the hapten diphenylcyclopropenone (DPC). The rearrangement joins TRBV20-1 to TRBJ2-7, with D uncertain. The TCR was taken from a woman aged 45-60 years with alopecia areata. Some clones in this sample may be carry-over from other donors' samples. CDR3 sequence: CSARWAYEQYF. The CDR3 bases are TGCAGTGCTAGATGGGCTTACGAGCAGTACTTC.